One sample yielded the 17 T cell receptor beta chains listed below, sequenced in a study of somatic mutations in cytotoxic T cells in rheumatoid arthritis. Libraries were prepared by immunoSEQ multiplex PCR; TCRdb keeps only in-frame clonotypes and omits some of them. The repertoire holds about 19,000 clones, with roughly two thirds as singletons. Input material: CD8+ T cells sorted from blood. The receptors were sampled from an adult with rheumatoid arthritis.

The chain joins TRBV14 to TRBJ2-2; D remains unclear. The CDR3 is 16 amino acids. Trimming pared 1 base from V and 3 bases from J, leaving 12 bases between. Germline-derived CDR1 and CDR2 are SGHDN and FVKESK. The CDR3 protein is CASSQVPPGDTGELFF. The CDR3 DNA reads as TGTGCCAGCAGCCAAGTCCCCCCCGGCGACACCGGGGAGCTGTTTTTT.

The J gene is TRBJ1-1, the V gene TRBV28; the D gene is possibly TRBD1 (5 bases). Trimming took off 4 bases at V and 5 bases at J, with 14 bases between the two ends. The CDR3 is made up of 14 amino acids. CDR1 and CDR2 from the germline V gene are MDHEN and SYDVKM. CDR3 protein: CASSYIAGKTEAFF. The CDR3 bases are TGTGCCAGCAGTTACATAGCAGGGAAAACTGAAGCTTTCTTT.

This rearrangement joins TRBV2 to TRBJ1-1; D ambiguous. CDR1 SNHLY and CDR2 FYNNEI come from the germline V gene. Trimming shortened V by 5 bases and J by 2 bases, and 9 bases separated the two germline ends. This CDR3 is 13 amino acids long. The CDR3 here is CASSIGDNTEAFF. The CDR3 region has the DNA TGTGCCAGCAGTATTGGGGATAACACTGAAGCTTTCTTT. Together with reference TRBV2 and TRBJ1-1, the CDR3 gives the full variable domain: EPEVTQTPSHQVTQMGQEVILRCVPISNHLYFYWYRQILGQKVEFLVSFYNNEISEKSEIFDDQFSVERPDGSNFTLKIRSTKLEDSAMYFCASSIGDNTEAFFGQGTRLTVV.

As for this clone: This could be a read error, since a much larger clone is one nucleotide away. CDR3 in amino acids: CASSAPGSGANVPTF. Here the CDR3 DNA reads TGTGCCAGCAGCGCTCCAGGCTCTGGGGCCAACGTCCCGACTTTC. V and J are TRBV2 and TRBJ2-6, with TRBD1 as a possible D gene (5 bases). CDR1 is SNHLY, CDR2 FYNNEI, per germline. CDR3 length: 15 amino acids.

CDR3 protein: CASSQDRVGVTTDTQYF. DNA of the CDR3: TGCGCCAGCAGCCAAGACCGGGTGGGGGTCACCACAGATACGCAGTATTTT. V usage is TRBV4-3 and J usage is TRBJ2-3; D is perhaps TRBD1 or TRBD2 (5 bases each). Germline lookup yields CDR1 LGHNA and CDR2 YSLEER. V was pared by 0 bases and J by 2 bases, with 15 bases between. The CDR3 spans 17 residues.

The chain has TRBV27 and TRBJ2-2; D call uncertain. The ends were cut back, 2 bases at V and 0 bases at J, with 4 bases in the middle. This CDR3 is built from 14 residues. CDR1 is MNHEY and CDR2 is SMNVEV in the germline V gene (reference sequence). The CDR3 sequence: CASSLTANTGELFF. In DNA form, the CDR3 reads TGTGCCAGCAGTTTAACTGCGAACACCGGGGAGCTGTTTTTT.

The V and J genes are TRBV28 and TRBJ1-3; D is undetermined. This CDR3 contains 15 residues. Trimming removed 2 bases at V and 2 bases at J, with 10 bases between. Germline V gene sequence: CDR1 MDHEN, CDR2 SYDVKM. The CDR3 nucleotides read TGTGCCAGCAGTTTAGGGAGGCTACCTGGAAACACCATATATTTT. Translated: CASSLGRLPGNTIYF.

The gene calls are TRBV5-4 and TRBJ1-2; D remains unclear. In germline, CDR1 is SGHNT, CDR2 YYREEE (reference sequence). This CDR3 spans 14 amino acids. V lost 1 base and J 2 bases, leaving 9 bases between the germline ends. The CDR3 sequence: CASSLRTGNYGYTF. CDR3 in DNA: TGTGCCAGCAGCTTGCGTACGGGAAACTATGGCTACACCTTC.

The chain links TRBV7-8 to TRBJ2-7; 7 bases fit TRBD1. The CDR3 has 15 residues. Germline loops: CDR1 SGHVS, CDR2 FQNEAQ. The ends lost 5 bases at V and 0 bases at J; junction bases unmatched: 7. The CDR3 region is CASSPRQGDSYEQYF. The CDR3 nucleotides are TGTGCCAGCAGCCCCCGACAGGGTGACTCCTACGAGCAGTACTTC.

The chain combines TRBV7-2 with TRBJ2-1; 14 bases map to TRBD2. CDR1 is SGHTA, CDR2 FQGNSA, per germline. Trimming at V came to 5 bases and at J to 6 bases, leaving 3 bases not matched to a gene. The CDR3 loop spans 15 amino acids. CDR3 DNA: TGTGCCAGCAGCGTGACTAGCGGGGGGGGCAATGAGCAGTTCTTC. It yields the protein CASSVTSGGGNEQFF.

This clone came up once. This chain links TRBV6-6 with TRBJ2-2, with 9 bases fitting TRBD1. J gave up 7 bases and V 6 bases, and 6 bases lay outside the gene matches. Germline loops: CDR1 MNHNY, CDR2 SVGAGI (reference sequence). The CDR3 contains 14 residues. The CDR3 sequence: CASSSGQGHGELFF. The DNA of the CDR3 is TGTGCCAGCAGCTCGGGACAGGGCCACGGGGAGCTGTTTTTT.

Only a few counts were recorded for this clone. The chain couples TRBV5-4 to TRBJ2-5; perhaps D is TRBD1 or TRBD2 (6 bases each). Germline V CDR1 and CDR2: SGHNT, YYREEE (reference sequence). CDR3 length equals 14 residues. V lost 4 bases and J 0 bases, leaving 10 bases between the germline ends. CDR3 sequence: CASSGGQYQETQYF. Here the CDR3 DNA reads TGTGCCAGCAGCGGGGGGCAGTACCAAGAGACCCAGTACTTC.

The rearrangement links TRBV19 to TRBJ1-4, with 7 bases matching TRBD1. V lost 5 bases, J lost 8 bases, and 8 bases stayed unmatched. The CDR3 has 14 residues. Per the germline V gene, CDR1 is LNHDA and CDR2 is SQIVND (reference sequence). The CDR3 sequence is CASSPRQGNEKLFF. The CDR3 nucleotides are TGTGCCAGTAGTCCACGACAGGGAAACGAAAAACTGTTTTTT.

This chain uses TRBV4-1 with TRBJ2-7, with D possibly TRBD1 on 6 matching bases. The germline V gene encodes CDR1 MGHRA and CDR2 YSYEKL. The ends were cut back, 1 base at V and 3 bases at J, with 13 bases in the middle. CDR3 length equals 15 residues. The CDR3 region is CASSQAADSVYEQYF. The CDR3 nucleotides are TGCGCCAGCAGCCAAGCGGCGGACAGTGTCTACGAGCAGTACTTC.

For this clone: The sample carries other DNA sequences with the same CDR3. The genes are TRBV5-6 and TRBJ2-1, with no clear D. V was shortened by 4 bases and J by 4 bases, with 12 bases between the two germline ends. Per the germline V gene, CDR1 is SGHDT and CDR2 is YYEEEE. This CDR3 region has 14 residues. This chain's CDR3 is CASSLRQVYNEQFF. The CDR3 DNA reads as TGTGCCAGCAGCCTAAGGCAGGTATACAATGAGCAGTTCTTC.

This chain uses TRBV27 with TRBJ2-2; D could derive from TRBD1 or TRBD2 (5 bases each). Trimming removed 3 bases at V and 8 bases at J, with 13 bases between. Germline-derived CDR1 and CDR2 are MNHEY and SMNVEV (reference sequence). CDR3 length: 14 residues. As DNA, the CDR3 is TGTGCCAGCAGTTTGGGGACGCAGACGGGGGAGCTGTTTTTT. Translating it yields CASSLGTQTGELFF.

V usage is TRBV7-9 and J usage is TRBJ2-5; the D is unclear. The CDR3 consists of 14 residues. The V gene's germline CDR1 is SEHNR and CDR2 FQNEAQ (reference sequence). V lost 5 bases, J lost 1 base, and 11 bases lay in between. As DNA, the CDR3 is TGTGCCAGCAGCCAACTGACCCTCCAAGAGACCCAGTACTTC. Translation gives CASSQLTLQETQYF.